This T cell receptor beta chain originates from a study of blood T cell repertoires in COVID-19. Study background: The United States, Italy and Spain supplied acute and convalescent COVID-19 samples. PBMCs, B-cell-depleted T cells, or T cells were the source of the cDNA or gDNA that made up the material.

In the study's own analysis: Estimation of nucleated cell counts relied on the amplification of reference gene primers. The data were produced by immunoSEQ multiplex PCR, yet TCRdb's version contains in-frame clones alone and is incomplete. The D gene and trimming were derived from the DNA, and the V and J assignments and clone size from that table. The profile shows about 56,000 clones, roughly four fifths of them singletons. This clone has only a few counts. The CDR3 is 13 amino acids. Germline lookup yields CDR1 MGHRA and CDR2 YSYEKL. J lost 9 bases, V lost 0 bases, and 4 bases had no gene match. V and J are TRBV4-1 and TRBJ1-1; 7 bases map to TRBD1. Sample: peripheral blood. The sequence came from a woman aged 80 or over with acute or convalescent COVID-19. The CDR3 bases are TGCGCCAGCAGCCAAGAATGGGACAGAAAAGCTTTCTTT. Amino acids: CASSQEWDRKAFF.